A selection of T cell receptor beta chains follows, all from one sample in a study of T cell responses to AZD1222 COVID-19 vaccine. Sequencing was performed with immunoSEQ multiplex PCR; in TCRdb, only in-frame clones are kept and a portion is missing. The sample includes some 140,000 clones, 93% of them seen just once. The source material was peripheral blood, sampled on day 0 of AZD1222 vaccination. Receptors originate from an adult in good health. The CDR3 runs from the conserved cysteine through the conserved F or W. D genes are given only for firm matches. Size tells how often a clone was seen (once, few, many) or the class of an expanded clone, and some rows leave it out.

CDR3 DNA	CDR3 protein	V gene	J gene	clone size	D gene
TGTGCCAGCAGTTTACGTCCAGAGGTTGGGTACGAGCAGTACTTC	CASSLRPEVGYEQYF	TRBV27	TRBJ2-7	-	-
TGTGCCAGCAGCCAAGCCTCGGGACAGTGGGATGAAAAACTGTTTTTT	CASSQASGQWDEKLFF	TRBV4-2	TRBJ1-4	-	TRBD1
TGTGCCAGCAGAGGGGCGGGAACTGAAGCTTTCTTT	CASRGAGTEAFF	TRBV28	TRBJ1-1	-	-
TGTGCCAGCAGTTTAATTGCTAATGAAAAACTGTTTTTT	CASSLIANEKLFF	TRBV28	TRBJ1-4	-	-
TGCAGCGTTGAAAGTGGCACCTCGAACACTGAAGCTTTCTTT	CSVESGTSNTEAFF	TRBV29-1	TRBJ1-1	-	-
TGCGCCAGCAGCTTCGCAGGGGGTGATGGCTACACCTTC	CASSFAGGDGYTF	TRBV5-1	TRBJ1-2	-	TRBD1
TGTGCCAGCAGTTCCTGGGGGCCCACTAATGAAAAACTGTTTTTT	CASSSWGPTNEKLFF	TRBV6-7	TRBJ1-4	-	-
TGTGCCAGCAGCACAAGGACAGGGACGGAAAAACTGTTTTTT	CASSTRTGTEKLFF	TRBV7-2	TRBJ1-4	once	TRBD1
TGTGCCAGCAGTTTAAGAGGTGGCTACACCTTC	CASSLRGGYTF	TRBV28	TRBJ1-2	once	-
TGTGCCAGCAGCGCCGTGATGGGGGTCAACGGCTACACCTTC	CASSAVMGVNGYTF	TRBV3-1/TRBV3-2	TRBJ1-2	-	-
TGTGCCAGCAGCCAAGCGGGCGGGAGGAGCACAGATACGCAGTATTTT	CASSQAGGRSTDTQYF	TRBV3-1/TRBV3-2	TRBJ2-3	-	TRBD2
TGTGCCAGCAGTCTGGGGACAGGGGGAACCTATAATTCACCCCTCCACTTT	CASSLGTGGTYNSPLHF	TRBV27	TRBJ1-6	-	TRBD1
TGTGCCAGCAGCCAAGACTCAGGGGGACAGCAGCCCCAGCATTTT	CASSQDSGGQQPQHF	TRBV3-1/TRBV3-2	TRBJ1-5	-	TRBD1
TGTGCCATCAGTGGGACAGGGTTAAACACTGAAGCTTTCTTT	CAISGTGLNTEAFF	TRBV10-3	TRBJ1-1	-	TRBD1
TGTGCCTGGAGTCCCGGGGGGAAGGAAAACTATGGCTACACCTTC	CAWSPGGKENYGYTF	TRBV30	TRBJ1-2	-	-
TGTGCCAGCAGCTTAGCCAGTTTTACCTACAATGAGCAGTTCTTC	CASSLASFTYNEQFF	TRBV7-6	TRBJ2-1	-	-
TGTGCCAGCAGCTTAGCGTCAACAGGGGTCAATTCACCCCTCCACTTT	CASSLASTGVNSPLHF	TRBV7-2	TRBJ1-6	-	TRBD1
TGCAGCGTAGGGACAGGAGGGGAGCTGTTTTTT	CSVGTGGELFF	TRBV29-1	TRBJ2-2	-	TRBD1
TGTGCCAGCAGCTGCATACAGGGCGGCACTGAAGCTTTCTTT	CASSCIQGGTEAFF	TRBV21-1	TRBJ1-1	-	-
TGTGCCAGCAGCGCCAATCTAGCGGGGACCTCAGGGGCCAACGTCCTGACTTTC	CASSANLAGTSGANVLTF	TRBV7-3	TRBJ2-6	few	TRBD2
TGTGCCAGCAGTCATCCGGGACAGGGGCGTCAGCCCCAGCATTTT	CASSHPGQGRQPQHF	TRBV28	TRBJ1-5	-	TRBD1
TGCGCCAGCAGCCCCCGGGGGAACTTCCAAGAGACCCAGTACTTC	CASSPRGNFQETQYF	TRBV5-1	TRBJ2-5	-	-
TGCGCCAGCAGCACTGGGGGGACTGACTATGGCTACACCTTC	CASSTGGTDYGYTF	TRBV4-1	TRBJ1-2	-	-
TGCGCCAGCAGCCAAGAAGAGGACGACGGGAATCAGCCCCAGCATTTT	CASSQEEDDGNQPQHF	TRBV4-1	TRBJ1-5	-	-
TGCGCCAGCAGCCAGTCCGGGGACGGCTACGAGCAGTACTTC	CASSQSGDGYEQYF	TRBV5-1	TRBJ2-7	-	-